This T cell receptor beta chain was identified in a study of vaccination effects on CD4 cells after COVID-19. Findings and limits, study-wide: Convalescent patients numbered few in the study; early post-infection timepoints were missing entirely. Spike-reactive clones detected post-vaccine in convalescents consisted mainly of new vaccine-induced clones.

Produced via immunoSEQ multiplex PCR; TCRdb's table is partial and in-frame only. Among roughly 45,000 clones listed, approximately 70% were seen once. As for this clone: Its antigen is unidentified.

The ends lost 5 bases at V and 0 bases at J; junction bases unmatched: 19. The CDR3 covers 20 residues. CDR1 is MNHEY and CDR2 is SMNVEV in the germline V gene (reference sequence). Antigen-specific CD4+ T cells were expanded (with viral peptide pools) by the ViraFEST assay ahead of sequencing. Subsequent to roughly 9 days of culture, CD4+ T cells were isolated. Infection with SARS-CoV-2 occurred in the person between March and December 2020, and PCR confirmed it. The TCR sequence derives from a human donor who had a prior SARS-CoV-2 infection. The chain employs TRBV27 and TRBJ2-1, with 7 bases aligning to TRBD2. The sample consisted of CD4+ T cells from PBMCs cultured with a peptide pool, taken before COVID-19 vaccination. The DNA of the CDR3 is TGTGCCAGCAGTACCCTCGGAGCGGGACCCCGCGAAAGCTCCTACAATGAGCAGTTCTTC. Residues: CASSTLGAGPRESSYNEQFF.